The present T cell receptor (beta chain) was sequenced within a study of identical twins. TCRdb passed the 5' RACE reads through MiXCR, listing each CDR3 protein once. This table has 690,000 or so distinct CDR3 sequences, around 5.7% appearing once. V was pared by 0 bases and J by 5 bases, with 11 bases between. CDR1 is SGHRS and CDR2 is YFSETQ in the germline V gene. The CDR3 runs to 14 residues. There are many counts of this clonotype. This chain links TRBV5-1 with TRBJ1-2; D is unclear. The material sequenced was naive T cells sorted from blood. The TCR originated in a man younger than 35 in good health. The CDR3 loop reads CASSLEEVTYGYTF. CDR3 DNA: TGCGCCAGCAGCTTGGAAGAAGTTACTTATGGCTACACCTTC.